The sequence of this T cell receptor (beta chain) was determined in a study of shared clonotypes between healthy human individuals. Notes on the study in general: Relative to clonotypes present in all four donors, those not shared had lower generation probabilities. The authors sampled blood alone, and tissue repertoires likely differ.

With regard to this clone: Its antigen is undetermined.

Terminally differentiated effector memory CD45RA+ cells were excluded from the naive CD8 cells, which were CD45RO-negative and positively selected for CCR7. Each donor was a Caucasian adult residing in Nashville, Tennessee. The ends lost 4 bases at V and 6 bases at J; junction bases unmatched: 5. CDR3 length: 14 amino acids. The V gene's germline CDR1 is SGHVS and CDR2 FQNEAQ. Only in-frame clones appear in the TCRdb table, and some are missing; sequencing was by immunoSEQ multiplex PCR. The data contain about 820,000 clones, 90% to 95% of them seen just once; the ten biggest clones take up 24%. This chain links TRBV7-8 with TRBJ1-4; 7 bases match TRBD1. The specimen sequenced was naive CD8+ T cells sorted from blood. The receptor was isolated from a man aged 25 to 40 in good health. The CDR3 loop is CASSSRDSYEKLFF. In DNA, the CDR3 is TGTGCCAGCAGCTCACGGGACAGCTATGAAAAACTGTTTTTT. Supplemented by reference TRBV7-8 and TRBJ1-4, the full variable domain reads GAGVSQSPRYKVAKRGQDVALRCDPISGHVSLFWYQQALGQGPEFLTYFQNEAQLDKSGLPSDRFFAERPEGSVSTLKIQRTQQEDSAVYLCASSSRDSYEKLFFGSGTQLSVL.